These T cell receptor beta chains were read from a single sample in a study of T cell repertoires in cytomegalovirus infection. TCRdb ran MiXCR on the reads and lists one entry per CDR3 protein. The data show about 180,000 distinct CDR3 sequences, over 13% seen once. Sequences were obtained from PBMCs. Receptors were obtained from a human donor in good health (CMV status not recorded). Some clones in this sample may be carry-over from other donors' samples. The CDR3 runs from the conserved cysteine through the conserved F or W. The D gene is left open where the match is weak. Where a row states a size, it is once, few, many or the class of an expanded clone; other rows omit it.

D gene,CDR3 length,J gene,V gene,clone size,CDR3 DNA,CDR3 protein
.,13,TRBJ2-3,TRBV2,.,TGTGCCAGCAGGGGACAAGGCACAGATACGCAGTATTTT,CASRGQGTDTQYF
.,13,TRBJ2-2,TRBV7-9,many,TGTGCCAGCAGCCCACGACTATTTGGGGAGCTGTTTTTT,CASSPRLFGELFF
TRBD1,14,TRBJ2-5,TRBV20-1,.,TGCAGTGCTAGAAATAACAGGGGCCAAGAGACCCAGTACTTC,CSARNNRGQETQYF
.,17,TRBJ1-5,TRBV20-1,many,TGCAGTGCTACTACGGTCCAAAACCGCGCGGGCAATCAGCCCCAGCATTTT,CSATTVQNRAGNQPQHF
TRBD1,16,TRBJ1-6,TRBV5-1,.,TGCGCCAGCAGACTTGGGACAGGTTCCTATAATTCACCCCTCCACTTT,CASRLGTGSYNSPLHF
TRBD1,14,TRBJ1-5,TRBV19,.,TGTGCCAGTACGGGACAGGGGGCGGTTCAGCCCCAGCATTTT,CASTGQGAVQPQHF
.,16,TRBJ2-6,TRBV5-6,.,TGTGCCAGCAGCTTGGTCGGCCTCTCTGGGGCCAACGTCCTGACTTTC,CASSLVGLSGANVLTF
TRBD1,13,TRBJ2-3,TRBV10-3,many,TGTGCCATCAGAACAGGGGGCGCAGATACGCAGTATTTT,CAIRTGGADTQYF
.,17,TRBJ1-4,TRBV6-2/TRBV6-3,.,TGTGCCAGCAGTTACGTGGCAGGGGTGCTGACTAATGAAAAACTGTTTTTT,CASSYVAGVLTNEKLFF
.,15,TRBJ2-1,TRBV7-9,.,TGTGCCAGCAGCATTGCTCTTACCTACAGAGATGGGCAGTTCTTC,CASSIALTYRDGQFF
TRBD1,18,TRBJ2-6,TRBV6-2/TRBV6-3,few,TGTGCCAGCAGTTCTAGGACCAGGGGGATCTCTGGGGCCAACGTCCTGACTTTC,CASSSRTRGISGANVLTF
TRBD2,15,TRBJ2-1,TRBV19,.,TGTGCCAGTAGTACCCAAGCGGGAGGGGGTCATGAGCAGTTCTTC,CASSTQAGGGHEQFF
.,14,TRBJ1-5,TRBV7-2,many,TGTGCCAGCAGCCTGGACACACGCAATCAGCCCCAGCATTTT,CASSLDTRNQPQHF
TRBD1,13,TRBJ2-3,TRBV3-1,few,TGTGCCAGCAGTCGGACAGGGAAGGATACGCAGTATTTT,CASSRTGKDTQYF
TRBD1,17,TRBJ2-5,TRBV5-4,.,TGTGCCAGCAGCTTGGCCAGAGACAGGGGGCTGAAAGAGACCCAGTACTTC,CASSLARDRGLKETQYF
.,14,TRBJ1-5,TRBV7-2,many,TGTGCCAGCAGCTCCTCAGGGGGCAATCAGCCCCAGCATTTT,CASSSSGGNQPQHF
TRBD1,15,TRBJ1-5,TRBV20-1,few,TGCAGTGCTTCACAGGGGGCTGAAGGCAATCAGCCCCAGCATTTT,CSASQGAEGNQPQHF
TRBD1,14,TRBJ2-5,TRBV28,many,TGTGCCAGCAGTTCCGGACAGGATCAAGAGACCCAGTACTTC,CASSSGQDQETQYF
TRBD2,15,TRBJ2-7,TRBV12-3/TRBV12-4,many,TGTGCCAGCAGTTTAGTTCTGGGGGGGTCCTACGAGCAGTACTTC,CASSLVLGGSYEQYF
.,13,TRBJ1-1,TRBV28,many,TGTGCCAGCAGTTGCAGGGAGAACACTGAAGCTTTCTTT,CASSCRENTEAFF
.,14,TRBJ1-5,TRBV4-1,many,TGCGCCAGCAGCCAAGATGGGTCGGGACGGCCGTTACATTTT,CASSQDGSGRPLHF
TRBD2,15,TRBJ2-2,TRBV27,.,TGTGCCAGCAGTCCTACTAGCGGGGTGGTCGGGGAGCTGTTTTTT,CASSPTSGVVGELFF
.,16,TRBJ2-7,TRBV28,.,TGTGCCAGCAGCCTCCCTTCTAGGAGGACTTCCTACGAGCAGTACTTC,CASSLPSRRTSYEQYF
.,15,TRBJ2-7,TRBV5-6,many,TGTGCCAGCAGCTACCGGGGCCTGCGATCCTACGAGCAGTACTTC,CASSYRGLRSYEQYF
TRBD1,15,TRBJ2-7,TRBV6-2/TRBV6-3,many,TGTGCCAGCAGTCACCCGGGACAGGGGAGCTACGAGCAGTACTTC,CASSHPGQGSYEQYF
.,13,TRBJ2-3,TRBV7-2,many,TGTGCCAGCAGCTTACACGGGTCAGATACGCAGTATTTT,CASSLHGSDTQYF
TRBD2,14,TRBJ2-7,TRBV6-5,few,TGTGCCAGCAGAACGGCTAGCGGAAACTACGAGCAGTACTTC,CASRTASGNYEQYF